These 21 T cell receptor beta chains share one sample of origin, sequenced in a study of cytotoxic CD8 clonotypes in ibrutinib-treated CLL. Assay: immunoSEQ multiplex PCR; the TCRdb copy retains only in-frame clones and omits some. The sample yields approximately 150,000 clones, roughly four fifths seen once. The input for sequencing was PBMCs, taken after 24 months of ibrutinib treatment. These receptors came from a human donor with chronic lymphocytic leukemia.

This clone has more than one count but fewer than ten. The rearrangement uses TRBV19 and TRBJ1-2, with D hard to call. This CDR3 comprises 12 residues. Trimming cost V 5 bases and J 4 bases, with 8 bases left between them. The germline CDR1 and CDR2 sequences are LNHDA and SQIVND (reference sequence). The chain's CDR3 is CASSARLYGYTF. The CDR3 bases are TGTGCCAGTAGTGCCCGACTCTATGGCTACACCTTC. Full variable domain (rest looked up from reference TRBV19 and TRBJ1-2): DGGITQSPKYLFRKEGQNVTLSCEQNLNHDAMYWYRQDPGQGLRLIYYSQIVNDFQKGDIAEGYSVSREKKESFPLTVTSAQKNPTAFYLCASSARLYGYTFGSGTRLTVV.

The chain is built from TRBV10-3 and TRBJ2-5, with unresolved D. Trimming removed 2 bases at V and 3 bases at J, with 4 bases between. Germline V gene data show CDR1 as ENHRY and CDR2 as SYGVKD. This CDR3 is 12 amino acids long. The CDR3 nucleotides read TGTGCCATCAGTGAGAGGGAAGAGACCCAGTACTTC. Its protein product is CAISEREETQYF.

In DNA, the CDR3 is TGTGCCAGCAGCTCTAGGGGGCCGACAGGGGGCTTAAATGAGCAGTACTTC. Protein sequence: CASSSRGPTGGLNEQYF. This chain uses TRBV13 with TRBJ2-7; 10 nucleotides match TRBD1. V was clipped by 4 bases and J by 7 bases; unmatched bases: 16. This CDR3 has 17 residues. Germline V CDR1 and CDR2: PRHDT, FYEKMQ (reference sequence).

V is TRBV7-6 and J is TRBJ2-1; 7 positions match TRBD2. The CDR3 runs 16 residues. Germline V gene data show CDR1 as SGHVS and CDR2 as FNYEAQ. The V segment lost 1 base and the J segment 3 bases; nucleotides outside the gene matches: 6. CDR3 loop: CASSLGGSGHYNEQFF. In DNA, the CDR3 is TGTGCCAGCAGCTTAGGGGGTAGCGGGCACTACAATGAGCAGTTCTTC.

The V call is TRBV19, the J call TRBJ1-6; the D is unclear. The V end lost 10 bases, the J end lost 7 bases, and 14 bases lay between the germline ends. CDR3 length: 13 amino acids. Germline-derived CDR1 and CDR2 are LNHDA and SQIVND (reference sequence). Here the CDR3 reads CATIAHLNSPLHF. The CDR3 region has the DNA TGTGCCACCATTGCTCACTTGAATTCACCCCTCCACTTT.

The chain recombines TRBV25-1 with TRBJ1-6; weak D call: TRBD1 (6 bases). The ends were cut back, 6 bases at V and 7 bases at J, with 16 bases in the middle. The CDR3 contains 15 residues. In germline, CDR1 is MGHDK, CDR2 SYGVNS. The CDR3 DNA reads TGTGCCAGCAGAGATTCGGACAGACTAAATTCACCCCTCCACTTT. Encoded protein: CASRDSDRLNSPLHF.

This chain connects TRBV9 to TRBJ2-3, with D unclear. The germline V and J ends were trimmed by 3 bases and 2 bases, with 13 bases remaining between them. The germline CDR1 and CDR2 sequences are SGDLS and YYNGEE. The length of the CDR3 is 15 residues. Here the CDR3 reads CASSALESPTDTQYF. The CDR3 coding sequence is TGTGCCAGCAGCGCGCTAGAGTCCCCCACAGATACGCAGTATTTT.

This sequence joins TRBV7-3 and TRBJ1-5; D remains unclear. V was shortened by 5 bases and J by 2 bases, with 10 bases between the two germline ends. CDR1 SGHTA and CDR2 FQGTGA come from the germline V gene. The CDR3 sequence is 14 residues long. The CDR3 nucleotides read TGTGCCAGCAGCCTAGCGACGCGCAATCAGCCCCAGCATTTT. It codes for CASSLATRNQPQHF.

The genes are TRBV5-1 and TRBJ2-7, with TRBD2 matching 14 bases. The length of the CDR3 is 17 residues. Germline-derived CDR1 and CDR2 are SGHRS and YFSETQ. V was clipped by 4 bases and J by 0 bases; unmatched bases: 6. The CDR3 DNA is TGCGCCAGCAGCGTGGGACTAGCGGGGGAGAGCTCCTACGAGCAGTACTTC. It yields the protein CASSVGLAGESSYEQYF.

This clone appeared a single time. This chain connects TRBV15 to TRBJ2-3, with 13 bases lining up with TRBD2. The CDR3 totals 19 residues. Germline assignment: CDR1 LNHNV and CDR2 YYDKDF (reference sequence). After removal of 3 bases from V and 3 bases from J, the junction contained 12 bases not matched to a gene. The CDR3 nucleotides read TGTGCCACCAGCAGGAAGTTAGGACTAGCGGGGGTGGGGACAGATACGCAGTATTTT. The encoded protein is CATSRKLGLAGVGTDTQYF.

The chain combines TRBV4-3 with TRBJ1-4; D gene uncertain. Trimming removed 0 bases at V and 7 bases at J, with 15 bases between. Germline CDR1 is LGHNA and CDR2 is YSLEER. This CDR3 is 16 amino acids long. This CDR3 is CASSQEGLGRGEKLFF. The CDR3 coding sequence is TGCGCCAGCAGCCAAGAAGGGCTAGGTCGGGGTGAAAAACTGTTTTTT.

The chain combines TRBV28 with TRBJ2-6; tentative D call: TRBD1 (6 bases). In germline, CDR1 is MDHEN, CDR2 SYDVKM. This CDR3 spans 17 amino acids. V was clipped by 5 bases and J by 0 bases, with 14 bases between them. The CDR3: CASSHRQVGSGANVLTF. CDR3 DNA: TGTGCCAGCAGTCACAGACAGGTCGGCTCTGGGGCCAACGTCCTGACTTTC.

V gene TRBV25-1 combines with J gene TRBJ1-4; tentatively, D is TRBD1 (6 bases). V was pared by 6 bases and J by 5 bases, with 13 bases between. CDR3 size: 14 residues. Germline V CDR1 and CDR2: MGHDK, SYGVNS. The chain's CDR3 is CASRATGLNEKLFF. The CDR3 DNA is TGTGCCAGCAGGGCTACAGGGCTAAATGAAAAACTGTTTTTT.

The chain uses TRBV4-2 and TRBJ1-4; possible D gene TRBD1, 5 bases. There are 16 residues in the CDR3. V lost 4 bases and J lost 7, with 19 bases in between. Germline V CDR1 and CDR2: LGHNA, YNFKEQ. The CDR3 region is CASSPPDRGEGEKLFF. The CDR3 DNA sequence: TGTGCCAGCAGCCCCCCGGACCGGGGGGAGGGTGAAAAACTGTTTTTT.

This chain links TRBV30 with TRBJ2-3; 11 bases map to TRBD2. This CDR3 contains 13 residues. Germline V gene data show CDR1 as GTSNPN and CDR2 as SVGIG (reference sequence). Trimming took 6 bases from V and 5 from J; bases not matched to a gene: 4. CDR3 amino acids: CACSGGAGDTQYF. DNA of the CDR3: TGTGCCTGTAGCGGGGGGGCCGGAGATACGCAGTATTTT.

The chain combines TRBV7-8 with TRBJ2-1; tentative D call: TRBD2 (7 bases). Germline loops: CDR1 SGHVS, CDR2 FQNEAQ. The CDR3 extends over 16 amino acids. Trimming took 8 bases from V and 5 from J, leaving 22 bases between them. CDR3 nucleotides: TGTGCCAGCGAACCCTTGGGGCGGGGGCGGAACAATGAGCAGTTCTTC. It is translated as CASEPLGRGRNNEQFF.

The chain recombines TRBV6-6 with TRBJ2-3; 10 positions match TRBD1. This CDR3 comprises 15 residues. Germline loops: CDR1 MNHNY, CDR2 SVGAGI (reference sequence). The V and J ends lost 5 bases and 5 bases, in that order; junction bases with no gene match: 7. CDR3 sequence reads: CASSVRDRGKDTQYF. As DNA, the CDR3 is TGTGCCAGCAGTGTCCGGGACAGGGGTAAAGATACGCAGTATTTT.

The rearrangement joins TRBV7-8 to TRBJ1-5; D gene ambiguous. This CDR3 is 15 amino acids long. Trimming stripped 3 bases from V and 6 bases from J, with 15 bases between. CDR1 and CDR2 from the germline V gene are SGHVS and FQNEAQ. The CDR3 is CASSFSGRESQPQHF. The CDR3 DNA sequence: TGTGCCAGCAGCTTTTCCGGGAGGGAAAGTCAGCCCCAGCATTTT.

The chain has TRBV28 and TRBJ1-5, with a possible D match to TRBD1 (5 bases). The germline CDR1 and CDR2 sequences are MDHEN and SYDVKM. The V end was cut by 3 bases, the J end by 3 bases, with 9 bases between. The CDR3 has 14 residues. CDR3 loop: CASSFAGTNQPQHF. DNA of the CDR3: TGTGCCAGCAGTTTTGCAGGGACCAATCAGCCCCAGCATTTT.

The V call is TRBV6-6, the J call TRBJ2-7; 7 bases agree with TRBD1. Trimming at V came to 5 bases and at J to 3 bases, leaving 13 bases not matched to a gene. The CDR3 sequence is 16 residues long. Germline CDR1 and CDR2: MNHNY and SVGAGI (reference sequence). The CDR3 DNA reads as TGTGCCAGCAGTAACATAGCTGCCGGGACAGACTACGAGCAGTACTTC. This encodes CASSNIAAGTDYEQYF.

This clone was seen a few times. The rearrangement uses TRBV6-5 and TRBJ1-2; D unclear. This CDR3 is 10 amino acids long. CDR1 MNHEY and CDR2 SVGAGI come from the germline V gene. V lost 2 bases to trimming and J lost 13 bases, with 8 bases between them. CDR3 residues: CASSYRVSTF. The CDR3 DNA is TGTGCCAGCAGTTACCGGGTTAGCACCTTC.